The 5 T cell receptor beta chains reported below all come from one sample, sequenced in a study of blood T cell repertoires in COVID-19. The data were produced by immunoSEQ multiplex PCR, yet TCRdb's version contains in-frame clones alone and is incomplete. The sample lists 45,000 to 55,000 clones; just under 80% were seen once. The specimen was peripheral blood. The receptor set was obtained from a human donor with active or convalescent COVID-19. The donor label of this sample is uncertain.

This clone was picked up a small number of times. The chain combines TRBV4-2 with TRBJ1-4, with D maybe TRBD1 (6 bases). Germline loops: CDR1 LGHNA, CDR2 YNFKEQ. The CDR3 loop spans 15 amino acids. V was shortened by 4 bases and J by 9 bases, with 18 bases between the two germline ends. The CDR3 DNA follows: TGTGCCAGCAGCCTACAAGTGGGGGCGTTGCAAAAACTGTTTTTT. Translating gives CASSLQVGALQKLFF.

In nucleotides, the CDR3 is TGTGCCAGCAGCCCAGCGCCGGGGAGCTCCTACGAGCAGTACTTC. Residues: CASSPAPGSSYEQYF. V and J are TRBV7-2 and TRBJ2-7, with D perhaps TRBD2 (5 bases). The germline V gene encodes CDR1 SGHTA and CDR2 FQGNSA. The CDR3 loop spans 15 amino acids. Trimming removed 5 bases from V and 0 bases from J, with 14 bases in between.

This rearrangement joins TRBV5-5 to TRBJ2-1, with 11 bases that match TRBD2. The V gene end was trimmed by 0 bases and the J gene end by 6 bases; junction bases not matched to a gene: 2. From germline, CDR1 is SGHKS and CDR2 YYEKEE (reference sequence). This CDR3 is built from 15 residues. CDR3 region: CASSLATSGSNEQFF. The CDR3 bases are TGTGCCAGCAGCTTGGCCACTAGCGGGAGCAATGAGCAGTTCTTC.

V is TRBV4-3 and J is TRBJ2-7; possible D gene TRBD2, 6 bases. The CDR3 extends over 13 amino acids. In germline, CDR1 is LGHNA, CDR2 YSLEER. V lost 0 bases and J lost 5, with 8 bases in between. The CDR3 region is CASSQEGTHEQYF. The CDR3 DNA follows: TGCGCCAGCAGCCAAGAAGGGACTCACGAGCAGTACTTC.

This chain links TRBV12-5 with TRBJ2-2; a possible D gene is TRBD1 (7 bases). V lost 5 bases, J lost 3 bases, and 22 bases lay in between. In germline, CDR1 is LGHNT, CDR2 FRNRAP. The CDR3 length is 18 residues. Written as DNA, the CDR3 is TGTGCTAGTGGTCCATACCTGTCAGGGGGGCCACACACCGGGGAGCTGTTTTTT. Encoded protein: CASGPYLSGGPHTGELFF. Supplemented by reference TRBV12-5 and TRBJ2-2, the full variable domain reads DARVTQTPRHKVTEMGQEVTMRCQPILGHNTVFWYRQTMMQGLELLAYFRNRAPLDDSGMPKDRFSAEMPDATLATLKIQPSEPRDSAVYFCASGPYLSGGPHTGELFFGEGSRLTVL.